A selection of T cell receptor beta chains follows, all from one sample in a study of identical twins. TCRdb re-derived calls from the 5' RACE reads in MiXCR, one entry per CDR3 protein. The repertoire has 350,000 to 450,000 distinct CDR3 sequences, approximately 17% of them found once; the top ten carry roughly 12%. Specimen: naive T cells sorted from blood. These receptors were obtained from a man aged 50 to 60 in good health. Each CDR3 is given with its conserved first and last residue. Each record gives: clone size, V gene, D gene, J gene, CDR3 protein, CDR3 DNA. A D gene is named only where the DNA matches it firmly. Not all rows give a size; the values are once, few, many and, for expanded clones, a class.

clone_size: NA; v_call: TRBV7-2; d_call: NA; j_call: TRBJ2-3; cdr3_aa: CASSLIYTDTQYF; cdr3_nt: TGTGCCAGCAGCTTAATATACACAGATACGCAGTATTTT
clone_size: NA; v_call: TRBV10-3; d_call: TRBD1; j_call: TRBJ2-7; cdr3_aa: CAISERDRDDEQYF; cdr3_nt: TGTGCCATCAGTGAAAGGGACAGGGACGACGAGCAGTACTTC
clone_size: many; v_call: TRBV6-5; d_call: NA; j_call: TRBJ2-2; cdr3_aa: CASSYVGADTGELFF; cdr3_nt: TGTGCCAGCAGTTACGTGGGGGCTGATACCGGGGAGCTGTTTTTT
clone_size: many; v_call: TRBV20-1; d_call: TRBD1; j_call: TRBJ1-2; cdr3_aa: CSARDTGGYGYTF; cdr3_nt: TGCAGTGCTAGGGATACAGGGGGCTATGGCTACACCTTC
clone_size: few; v_call: TRBV27; d_call: NA; j_call: TRBJ1-5; cdr3_aa: CASSLSGAGKRGIRNQPQHF; cdr3_nt: TGTGCCAGCAGTTTATCGGGGGCAGGGAAGCGGGGAATACGCAATCAGCCCCAGCATTTT
clone_size: few; v_call: TRBV29-1; d_call: NA; j_call: TRBJ2-5; cdr3_aa: CSVEGQETQYF; cdr3_nt: TGCAGCGTTGAGGGGCAAGAGACCCAGTACTTC
clone_size: NA; v_call: TRBV28; d_call: TRBD2; j_call: TRBJ2-1; cdr3_aa: CASSSSGRVGNEQFF; cdr3_nt: TGTGCCAGCAGTTCTAGCGGGAGGGTGGGCAATGAGCAGTTCTTC
clone_size: NA; v_call: TRBV27; d_call: TRBD1; j_call: TRBJ1-2; cdr3_aa: CASSLFARGRLDGYTF; cdr3_nt: TGTGCCAGCAGTTTATTCGCCAGGGGGAGGTTGGATGGCTACACCTTC
clone_size: few; v_call: TRBV25-1; d_call: NA; j_call: TRBJ2-3; cdr3_aa: CASSEFVTPGDTQYF; cdr3_nt: TGTGCCAGCAGTGAATTTGTTACACCCGGGGATACGCAGTATTTT
clone_size: NA; v_call: TRBV6-2/TRBV6-3; d_call: NA; j_call: TRBJ2-2; cdr3_aa: CASRRRRNTGELFF; cdr3_nt: TGTGCCAGCAGACGACGGAGGAACACCGGGGAGCTGTTTTTT
clone_size: many; v_call: TRBV20-1; d_call: TRBD2; j_call: TRBJ2-7; cdr3_aa: CSARDIRTSGRTYEQYF; cdr3_nt: TGCAGTGCTAGAGATATAAGGACTAGCGGACGGACCTACGAGCAGTACTTC
clone_size: NA; v_call: TRBV20-1; d_call: NA; j_call: TRBJ2-1; cdr3_aa: CSAAEGIFSYNEQFF; cdr3_nt: TGCAGTGCCGCCGAGGGGATTTTCTCCTACAATGAGCAGTTCTTC
clone_size: few; v_call: TRBV20-1; d_call: NA; j_call: TRBJ2-5; cdr3_aa: CSADWKETQYF; cdr3_nt: TGCAGTGCCGACTGGAAAGAGACCCAGTACTTC
clone_size: few; v_call: TRBV7-9; d_call: TRBD1; j_call: TRBJ1-2; cdr3_aa: CASSFAGTGEARSTF; cdr3_nt: TGTGCCAGCAGCTTCGCCGGGACAGGAGAAGCAAGATCCACCTTC
clone_size: few; v_call: TRBV27; d_call: NA; j_call: TRBJ1-5; cdr3_aa: CASRKDRLSNQPQHF; cdr3_nt: TGTGCCAGCAGGAAAGACAGATTAAGCAATCAGCCCCAGCATTTT
clone_size: few; v_call: TRBV2; d_call: NA; j_call: TRBJ2-2; cdr3_aa: CASRMGGELFF; cdr3_nt: TGTGCCAGCAGGATGGGGGGGGAGCTGTTTTTT
clone_size: NA; v_call: TRBV6-5; d_call: NA; j_call: TRBJ2-7; cdr3_aa: CASSYGAGASEQYF; cdr3_nt: TGTGCCAGCAGTTACGGGGCAGGGGCTAGCGAGCAGTACTTC
clone_size: NA; v_call: TRBV15; d_call: NA; j_call: TRBJ2-5; cdr3_aa: CATSPGSLETQYF; cdr3_nt: TGTGCCACCAGCCCCGGGAGTCTGGAGACCCAGTACTTC
clone_size: many; v_call: TRBV4-1; d_call: NA; j_call: TRBJ2-5; cdr3_aa: CASSQAVRAQETQYF; cdr3_nt: TGCGCCAGCAGCCAAGCGGTCAGGGCTCAAGAGACCCAGTACTTC
clone_size: few; v_call: TRBV24-1; d_call: NA; j_call: TRBJ2-1; cdr3_aa: CATSDPRGAHNEQFF; cdr3_nt: TGTGCCACCAGTGATCCTCGGGGAGCCCACAATGAGCAGTTCTTC